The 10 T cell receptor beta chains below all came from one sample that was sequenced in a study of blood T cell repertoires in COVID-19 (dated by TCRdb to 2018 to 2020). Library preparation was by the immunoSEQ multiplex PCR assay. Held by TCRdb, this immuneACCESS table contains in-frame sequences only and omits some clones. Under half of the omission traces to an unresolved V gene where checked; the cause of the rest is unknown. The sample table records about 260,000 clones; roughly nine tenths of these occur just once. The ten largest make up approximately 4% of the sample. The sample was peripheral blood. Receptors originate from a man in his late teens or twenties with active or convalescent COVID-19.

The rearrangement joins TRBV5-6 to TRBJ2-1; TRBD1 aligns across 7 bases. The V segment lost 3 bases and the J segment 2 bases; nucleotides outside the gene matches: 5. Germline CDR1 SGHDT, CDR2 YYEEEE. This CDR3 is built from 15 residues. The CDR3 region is CASSSTGHPYNEQFF. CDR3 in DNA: TGTGCCAGCAGCTCGACAGGGCACCCCTACAATGAGCAGTTCTTC.

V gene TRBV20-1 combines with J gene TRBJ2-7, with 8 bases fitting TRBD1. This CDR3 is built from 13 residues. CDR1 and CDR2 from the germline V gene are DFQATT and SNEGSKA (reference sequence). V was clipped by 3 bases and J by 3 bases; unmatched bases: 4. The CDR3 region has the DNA TGCAGTGCTAGTCACGACAGGGGCTACGAGCAGTACTTC. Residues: CSASHDRGYEQYF.

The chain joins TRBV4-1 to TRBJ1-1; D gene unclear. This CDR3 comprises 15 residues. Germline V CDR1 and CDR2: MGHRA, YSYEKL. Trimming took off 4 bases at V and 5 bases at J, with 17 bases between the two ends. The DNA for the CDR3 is TGCGCCAGCAGCCGCCCTTCGTCGGGAAGGACTGAAGCTTTCTTT. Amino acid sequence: CASSRPSSGRTEAFF.

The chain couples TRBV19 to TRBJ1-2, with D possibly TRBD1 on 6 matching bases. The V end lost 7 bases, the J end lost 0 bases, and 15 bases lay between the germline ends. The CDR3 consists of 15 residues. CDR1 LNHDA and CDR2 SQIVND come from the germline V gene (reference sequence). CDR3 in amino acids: CASKDSHLSNYGYTF. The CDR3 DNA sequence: TGTGCCAGTAAGGACAGTCACCTTTCTAACTATGGCTACACCTTC. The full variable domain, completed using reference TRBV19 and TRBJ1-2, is DGGITQSPKYLFRKEGQNVTLSCEQNLNHDAMYWYRQDPGQGLRLIYYSQIVNDFQKGDIAEGYSVSREKKESFPLTVTSAQKNPTAFYLCASKDSHLSNYGYTFGSGTRLTVV.

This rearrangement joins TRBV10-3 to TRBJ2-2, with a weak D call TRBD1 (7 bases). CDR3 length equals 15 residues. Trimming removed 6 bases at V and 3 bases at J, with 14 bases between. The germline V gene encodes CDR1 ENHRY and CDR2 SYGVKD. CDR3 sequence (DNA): TGTGCCATCAGGGGGGGACAGATGGACACCGGGGAGCTGTTTTTT. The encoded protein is CAIRGGQMDTGELFF.

This chain's CDR3 is CASERGRGGGSYEQYF. CDR3 sequence (DNA): TGTGCCAGCGAGCGAGGGAGGGGAGGCGGGTCCTACGAGCAGTACTTC. The chain has TRBV2 and TRBJ2-7, with 7 nucleotides matching TRBD2. CDR3 length equals 16 residues. The ends lost 8 bases at V and 1 base at J; junction bases unmatched: 14. The germline V gene encodes CDR1 SNHLY and CDR2 FYNNEI.

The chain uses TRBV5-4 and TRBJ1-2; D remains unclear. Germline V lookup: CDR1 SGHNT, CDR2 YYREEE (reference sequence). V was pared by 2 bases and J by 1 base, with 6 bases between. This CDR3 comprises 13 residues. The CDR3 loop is CASSLAVNYGYTF. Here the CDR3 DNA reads TGTGCCAGCAGCTTAGCGGTTAACTATGGCTACACCTTC. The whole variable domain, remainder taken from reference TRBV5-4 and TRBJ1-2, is ETGVTQSPTHLIKTRGQQVTLRCSSQSGHNTVSWYQQALGQGPQFIFQYYREEENGRGNFPPRFSGLQFPNYSSELNVNALELDDSALYLCASSLAVNYGYTFGSGTRLTVV.

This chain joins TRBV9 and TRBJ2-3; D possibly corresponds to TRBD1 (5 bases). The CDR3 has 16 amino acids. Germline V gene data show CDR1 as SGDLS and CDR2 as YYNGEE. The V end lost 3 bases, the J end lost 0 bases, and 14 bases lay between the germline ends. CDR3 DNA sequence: TGTGCCAGCAGCGAAGGTCGACAGAAGAGCACAGATACGCAGTATTTT. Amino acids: CASSEGRQKSTDTQYF.

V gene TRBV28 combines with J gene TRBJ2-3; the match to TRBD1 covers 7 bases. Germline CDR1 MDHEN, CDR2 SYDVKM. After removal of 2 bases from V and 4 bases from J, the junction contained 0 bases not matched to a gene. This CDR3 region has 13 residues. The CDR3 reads CASSLQGADTQYF. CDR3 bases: TGTGCCAGCAGTTTACAGGGGGCAGATACGCAGTATTTT. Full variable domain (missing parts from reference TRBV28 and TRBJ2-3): DVKVTQSSRYLVKRTGEKVFLECVQDMDHENMFWYRQDPGLGLRLIYFSYDVKMKEKGDIPEGYSVSREKKERFSLILESASTNQTSMYLCASSLQGADTQYFGPGTRLTVL.

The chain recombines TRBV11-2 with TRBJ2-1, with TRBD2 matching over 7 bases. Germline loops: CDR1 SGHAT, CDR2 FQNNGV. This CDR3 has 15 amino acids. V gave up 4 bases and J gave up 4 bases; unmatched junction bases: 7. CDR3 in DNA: TGTGCCAGCAGCTCCACAGCGGGGAAATACAATGAGCAGTTCTTC. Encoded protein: CASSSTAGKYNEQFF.